This is a list of T cell receptor beta chains from one sample in a study of CD8+ T cells in alopecia areata. The protocol was immunoSEQ multiplex PCR, while the TCRdb copy is restricted to in-frame clones and leaves out a portion. This repertoire shows around 200,000 clones, around 60% found once; its top ten account for roughly 0.7%. The sample consisted of CD4+ T cells sorted from blood, taken at week 4, from a patient treated with tofacitinib. These receptor sequences come from a human donor with alopecia areata. Each CDR3 is given with its conserved first and last residue. A D gene is named only where the DNA matches it firmly. Size tells how often a clone was seen (once, few, many) or the class of an expanded clone, and some rows leave it out.

J gene,clone size,D gene,V gene,CDR3 protein,CDR3 DNA
TRBJ1-1,-,-,TRBV5-4,CASSLGLGTEAFF,TGTGCCAGCAGCTTGGGGCTGGGGACTGAAGCTTTCTTT
TRBJ2-1,-,TRBD1,TRBV7-9,CASSLGTGEGGEQFF,TGTGCCAGCAGCTTGGGGACAGGGGAAGGAGGGGAGCAGTTCTTC
TRBJ2-5,-,-,TRBV28,CAITERETQYF,TGTGCCATCACGGAGCGAGAGACCCAGTACTTC
TRBJ1-1,-,-,TRBV29-1,CSGILNTEAFF,TGCAGCGGAATATTGAACACTGAAGCTTTCTTT
TRBJ2-1,-,-,TRBV30,CAWSVRIGGEQFF,TGTGCCTGGAGTGTACGTATAGGAGGTGAGCAGTTCTTC
TRBJ2-7,-,-,TRBV20-1,CSARDGRGLYF,TGCAGTGCTAGAGATGGACGGGGGTTGTACTTC
TRBJ1-5,few,-,TRBV19,CASRTDTSGKPQHF,TGTGCCAGTAGGACCGACACGAGCGGGAAGCCCCAGCATTTT
TRBJ2-5,-,-,TRBV29-1,CSVKMGTGETQYF,TGCAGCGTTAAGATGGGTACCGGGGAGACCCAGTACTTC
TRBJ2-7,-,TRBD2,TRBV27,CASREGLADFYEQYF,TGTGCCAGCAGAGAGGGACTAGCAGACTTCTACGAGCAGTACTTC
TRBJ2-3,few,-,TRBV29-1,CSVRDPGYTDTQYF,TGCAGCGTGAGGGACCCAGGTTACACAGATACGCAGTATTTT
TRBJ2-4,few,-,TRBV29-1,CSVKGQSKNIQYF,TGCAGCGTGAAGGGACAATCAAAAAACATTCAGTACTTC